The present entry profiles one T cell receptor beta chain with its context. The data are from a study of blood T cell repertoires in COVID-19. Data came from immunoSEQ multiplex PCR; TCRdb stores just in-frame clones and leaves some out. This repertoire shows tens of thousands of clones, approximately 79% found once; its top ten account for 8.5% to 10%. The CDR3 has 16 amino acids. J gave up 5 bases and V 4 bases, and 9 bases lay outside the gene matches. Germline assignment: CDR1 MNHNS and CDR2 SASEGT. The origin of this receptor is a woman aged 50 to 60 with acute or convalescent COVID-19. The sample comprised peripheral blood. This chain links TRBV6-1 with TRBJ1-5, with TRBD1 matching 9 bases. The CDR3 DNA is TGTGCCAGCAGTGGGGCCGTACAGGGGGCTCATCAGCCCCAGCATTTT. Translation gives CASSGAVQGAHQPQHF.